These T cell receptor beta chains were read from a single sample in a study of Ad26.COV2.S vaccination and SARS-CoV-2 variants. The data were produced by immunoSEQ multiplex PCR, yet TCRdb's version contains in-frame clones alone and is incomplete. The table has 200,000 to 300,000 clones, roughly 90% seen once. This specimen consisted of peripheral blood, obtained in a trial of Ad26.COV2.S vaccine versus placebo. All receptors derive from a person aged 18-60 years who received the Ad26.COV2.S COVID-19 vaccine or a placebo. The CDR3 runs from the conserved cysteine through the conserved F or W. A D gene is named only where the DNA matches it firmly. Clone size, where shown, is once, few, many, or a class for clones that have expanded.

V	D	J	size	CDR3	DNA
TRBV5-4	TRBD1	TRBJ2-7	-	CASSPGGPSSYEQYF	TGTGCCAGCAGCCCAGGGGGCCCTAGCTCCTACGAGCAGTACTTC
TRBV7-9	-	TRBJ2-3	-	CASSFGLGAVGTDTQYF	TGTGCCAGCAGCTTTGGTCTGGGGGCAGTGGGCACAGATACGCAGTATTTT
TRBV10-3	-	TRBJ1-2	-	CAIRPRTGAEGYTF	TGTGCCATCAGACCCCGAACGGGGGCGGAAGGCTACACCTTC
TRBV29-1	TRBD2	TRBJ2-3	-	CSGLAGGTDTQYF	TGCAGCGGACTAGCGGGAGGCACAGATACGCAGTATTTT
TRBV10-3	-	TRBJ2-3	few	CAIKFGRAGDTQYF	TGTGCCATCAAGTTTGGCAGGGCGGGAGATACGCAGTATTTT
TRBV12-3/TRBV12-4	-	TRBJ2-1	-	CASSPVGYNEQFF	TGTGCCAGCAGCCCCGTGGGCTACAATGAGCAGTTCTTC
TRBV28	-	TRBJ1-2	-	CASGGGGVGGYTF	TGTGCCAGCGGTGGGGGGGGAGTAGGAGGCTACACCTTC
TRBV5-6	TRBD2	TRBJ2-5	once	CASSAELAGLETQYF	TGTGCCAGCAGCGCAGAGCTAGCGGGACTGGAGACCCAGTACTTC
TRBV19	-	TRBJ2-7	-	CASRPGPTFAEQYF	TGTGCCAGTAGGCCGGGACCAACCTTCGCCGAGCAGTACTTC
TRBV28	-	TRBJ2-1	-	CASEVDRSSYNEQFF	TGTGCCAGTGAAGTTGACAGAAGCTCCTACAATGAGCAGTTCTTC
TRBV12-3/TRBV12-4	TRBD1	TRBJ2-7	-	CASSHLTGDEQYF	TGTGCCAGCAGCCACCTGACAGGGGACGAGCAGTACTTC
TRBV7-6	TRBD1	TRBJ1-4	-	CASSPGRAGGAGEKLFF	TGTGCCAGCAGCCCCGGGAGGGCAGGGGGCGCAGGGGAAAAACTGTTTTTT
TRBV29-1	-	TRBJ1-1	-	CSVARTENTEAFF	TGCAGCGTTGCTCGGACAGAGAACACTGAAGCTTTCTTT
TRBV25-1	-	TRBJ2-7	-	CASPGAGTSSYEQYF	TGTGCCAGCCCCGGAGCCGGGACAAGCTCCTACGAGCAGTACTTC
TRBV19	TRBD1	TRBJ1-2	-	CASSPMGQGDGYTF	TGTGCCAGTAGCCCAATGGGACAGGGAGATGGCTACACCTTC
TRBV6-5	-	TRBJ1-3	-	CASRETKSGNTIYF	TGTGCCAGCAGAGAGACTAAGTCTGGAAACACCATATATTTT
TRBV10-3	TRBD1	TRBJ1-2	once	CAISESTGVDGYTF	TGTGCCATCAGTGAGTCGACAGGGGTGGATGGCTACACCTTC
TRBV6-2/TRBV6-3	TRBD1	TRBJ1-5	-	CASSYRTGRSLNQPQHF	TGTGCCAGCAGTTACAGGACAGGCAGGTCCCTCAATCAGCCCCAGCATTTT
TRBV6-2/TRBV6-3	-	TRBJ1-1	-	CASSYLNTEAFF	TGTGCCAGCAGTTATTTGAACACTGAAGCTTTCTTT
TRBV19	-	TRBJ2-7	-	CASSPYPAGEQYF	TGTGCCAGTAGTCCCTACCCTGCGGGCGAGCAGTACTTC
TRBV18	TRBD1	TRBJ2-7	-	CASSLRQGKSYEQYF	TGTGCCAGCTCACTGCGACAGGGGAAGTCCTACGAGCAGTACTTC
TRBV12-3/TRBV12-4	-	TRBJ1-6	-	CASRRVYNSPLHF	TGTGCCAGCAGGAGGGTCTATAATTCACCCCTCCACTTT
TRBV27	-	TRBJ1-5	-	CASSPKNRAGQPQHF	TGTGCCAGCAGCCCAAAAAACAGGGCAGGGCAGCCCCAGCATTTT
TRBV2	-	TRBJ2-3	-	CASSELATDTQYF	TGTGCCAGCAGCGAGCTAGCGACAGATACGCAGTATTTT
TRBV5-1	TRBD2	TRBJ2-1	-	CASSLRLAGAEQFF	TGCGCCAGCAGCTTGCGACTAGCGGGAGCTGAGCAGTTCTTC
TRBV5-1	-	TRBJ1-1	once	CASSLGGPNTEAFF	TGCGCCAGCAGCTTGGGGGGACCGAACACTGAAGCTTTCTTT
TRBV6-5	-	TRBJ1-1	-	CASSSPGEVNTEAFF	TGTGCCAGCAGTTCTCCAGGGGAAGTGAACACTGAAGCTTTCTTT
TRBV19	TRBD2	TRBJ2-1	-	CASSIVSFSGSSYNEQFF	TGTGCCAGTAGTATAGTCTCCTTTAGCGGGAGCTCCTACAATGAGCAGTTCTTC
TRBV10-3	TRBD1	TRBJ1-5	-	CAITSDRGGQPQHF	TGTGCCATCACCTCGGACAGGGGAGGTCAGCCCCAGCATTTT
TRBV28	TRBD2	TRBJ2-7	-	CASRSQGLAGGLDEQYF	TGTGCCAGCAGATCCCAGGGACTAGCGGGAGGGCTTGACGAGCAGTACTTC
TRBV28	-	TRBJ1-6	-	CASSWMGNSPLHF	TGTGCCAGCAGTTGGATGGGGAACTCACCCCTCCACTTT
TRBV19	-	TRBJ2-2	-	CASAIGAGELFF	TGTGCCAGTGCTATCGGAGCCGGGGAGCTGTTTTTT
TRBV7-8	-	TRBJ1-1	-	CASSLAGARTEAFF	TGTGCCAGCAGCTTAGCAGGGGCGAGGACTGAAGCTTTCTTT
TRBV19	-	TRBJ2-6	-	CASLGRRSGANVLTF	TGTGCCAGCCTGGGACGGCGCTCTGGGGCCAACGTCCTGACTTTC
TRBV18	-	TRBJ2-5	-	CASSQLWGETQYF	TGTGCCAGCTCTCAACTCTGGGGGGAGACCCAGTACTTC
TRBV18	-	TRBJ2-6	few	CASSPPARGIGPGANVLTF	TGTGCCAGCTCACCACCCGCAAGGGGAATTGGACCTGGGGCCAACGTCCTGACTTTC
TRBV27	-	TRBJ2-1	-	CASSLAWASRGGSTMGEQFF	TGTGCCAGCAGTTTGGCATGGGCTTCGCGGGGAGGCTCTACAATGGGTGAGCAGTTCTTC
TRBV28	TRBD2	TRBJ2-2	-	CASSLPPAGAGELFF	TGTGCCAGCAGTCTCCCCCCCGCGGGGGCCGGGGAGCTGTTTTTT
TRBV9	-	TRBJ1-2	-	CASSVALGAGYTF	TGTGCCAGCAGCGTAGCGTTGGGGGCTGGCTACACCTTC
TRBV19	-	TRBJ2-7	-	CASSMVADSSYEQYF	TGTGCCAGTAGTATGGTAGCCGATAGCTCCTACGAGCAGTACTTC
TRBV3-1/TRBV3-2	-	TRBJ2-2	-	CASSHPPWGRPNTGELFF	TGTGCCAGCAGCCATCCCCCCTGGGGACGGCCGAACACCGGGGAGCTGTTTTTT